Listed here are 26 T cell receptor beta chains from one sample, sequenced in a study of blood T cell repertoires in COVID-19. TCRdb's table, derived via immunoSEQ multiplex PCR, lists solely in-frame clones and lacks some. The sample comprises about 250,000 clones, about 90% of which are singletons, and approximately 2.3% rests with the top ten. Sequenced: peripheral blood. These receptors were obtained from a woman in her sixties with COVID-19, enrolled during active disease.

The chain recombines TRBV5-1 with TRBJ1-5, with 7 bases matching TRBD1. V lost 3 bases to trimming and J lost 5 bases; unmatched junction nucleotides: 5. The CDR3 loop spans 14 amino acids. In germline, CDR1 is SGHRS, CDR2 YFSETQ. CDR3 region: CASSSGTDHQPQHF. CDR3 nucleotides: TGCGCCAGCAGCTCCGGGACAGACCATCAGCCCCAGCATTTT.

The chain combines TRBV7-3 with TRBJ2-5, with D possibly TRBD2 on 6 matching bases. Germline V gene data show CDR1 as SGHTA and CDR2 as FQGTGA. This CDR3 is 14 amino acids long. V was clipped by 2 bases and J by 1 base, with 8 bases between them. The CDR3 spells CASSLAGTQETQYF. CDR3 nucleotide sequence: TGTGCCAGCAGCTTAGCGGGAACCCAAGAGACCCAGTACTTC.

J is TRBJ1-2 and V is TRBV4-2; 8 bases are shared with TRBD1. The J segment lost 4 bases and the V segment lost 3 bases, leaving 16 bases of the junction unmatched. Per germline, CDR1 LGHNA and CDR2 YNFKEQ. There are 18 residues in the CDR3. The CDR3 DNA is TGTGCCAGCAGCCAGTATTGGGGTGACAGGGGTAAAGGCTATGGCTACACCTTC. Translating it yields CASSQYWGDRGKGYGYTF.

V is TRBV11-2 and J is TRBJ1-4; the match to TRBD1 covers 8 bases. The CDR3 length is 15 residues. J lost 6 bases, V lost 4 bases, and 7 bases had no gene match. Looked up from germline, CDR1 is SGHAT and CDR2 is FQNNGV. The CDR3 bases are TGTGCCAGCAGCTCCAGTCAGGGGGCGCATGAAAAACTGTTTTTT. This sequence encodes CASSSSQGAHEKLFF.

This clone was detected once. The chain has TRBV18 and TRBJ1-5; 11 bases match TRBD1. The trim removed 3 bases at V and 6 bases at J, leaving 4 bases unmatched. The CDR3 runs to 15 residues. Germline CDR1 KGHSH, CDR2 LQKENI. The CDR3: CASSPGQGEVQPQHF. The CDR3 DNA sequence: TGTGCCAGCTCACCGGGACAGGGGGAGGTTCAGCCCCAGCATTTT.

The rearrangement joins TRBV6-2 or TRBV6-3 to TRBJ2-5, with 11 bases aligning to TRBD2. Germline loops: CDR1 MNHEY, CDR2 SVGEGT. The CDR3 runs 15 residues. The J segment lost 5 bases and the V segment lost 6 bases, leaving 8 bases of the junction unmatched. CDR3 loop: CASSLTSGGEETQYF. DNA for the CDR3: TGTGCCAGCAGCCTAACTAGCGGGGGTGAGGAGACCCAGTACTTC.

The chain joins TRBV9 to TRBJ1-4; D gene uncertain. The CDR3 runs to 17 residues. Per the germline V gene, CDR1 is SGDLS and CDR2 is YYNGEE. The V end lost 2 bases, the J end lost 0 bases, and 14 bases lay between the germline ends. This CDR3 is CASSVGPQVPTNEKLFF. CDR3 coding DNA: TGTGCCAGCAGCGTCGGTCCGCAAGTACCAACTAATGAAAAACTGTTTTTT.

The V call is TRBV18, the J call TRBJ1-1; a possible D gene is TRBD1 (6 bases). Deletions cut 8 bases from V and 1 base from J, with 8 bases between. Germline-derived CDR1 and CDR2 are KGHSH and LQKENI. This CDR3 has 12 amino acids. The chain's CDR3 is CASGQTNTEAFF. CDR3 sequence (DNA): TGTGCCAGCGGACAGACGAACACTGAAGCTTTCTTT.

Comments on this clone: Within the sample, other DNA sequences also encode this same CDR3. This sequence joins TRBV7-9 and TRBJ2-2, with TRBD1 matching 7 bases. Per germline, CDR1 SEHNR and CDR2 FQNEAQ (reference sequence). Trimming cost V 6 bases and J 5 bases; bases outside gene matches: 9. This CDR3 has 15 amino acids. This chain's CDR3 is CASSLLAGGTGELFF. The CDR3 region has the DNA TGTGCCAGCAGTTTATTGGCAGGGGGAACCGGGGAGCTGTTTTTT. The full variable domain, rest sourced from reference TRBV7-9 and TRBJ2-2, is DTGVSQNPRHKITKRGQNVTFRCDPISEHNRLYWYRQTLGQGPEFLTYFQNEAQLEKSRLLSDRFSAERPKGSFSTLEIQRTEQGDSAMYLCASSLLAGGTGELFFGEGSRLTVL.

V and J are TRBV7-2 and TRBJ2-1, with 8 bases fitting TRBD2. V was pared by 5 bases and J by 3 bases, with 6 bases of the junction left unmatched. Looked up from germline, CDR1 is SGHTA and CDR2 is FQGNSA. The CDR3 has 15 residues. The CDR3 protein is CASSPSGGYYNEQFF. CDR3 coding DNA: TGTGCCAGCAGCCCCTCGGGGGGGTACTACAATGAGCAGTTCTTC.

The gene calls are TRBV7-2 and TRBJ2-5; D gene uncertain. The CDR3 has 11 residues. Germline V gene lookup returns CDR1 SGHTA and CDR2 FQGNSA. Trimming took off 5 bases at V and 4 bases at J, with 5 bases between the two ends. CDR3 sequence (DNA): TGTGCCAGCAGCCTAATAGAGACCCAGTACTTC. It codes for CASSLIETQYF.

V is TRBV29-1 and J is TRBJ1-4; D unresolved. CDR3 size: 14 residues. Trimming took off 5 bases at V and 6 bases at J, with 16 bases between the two ends. The V gene's germline CDR1 is SQVTM and CDR2 ANQGSEA. The CDR3 loop is CSVSPTGAYEKLFF. The CDR3 region has the DNA TGCAGCGTTTCCCCCACGGGAGCCTATGAAAAACTGTTTTTT.

The gene calls are TRBV2 and TRBJ1-4; no definite D call. The CDR3 length is 14 residues. Germline V CDR1 and CDR2: SNHLY, FYNNEI. V lost 7 bases and J 7 bases, leaving 16 bases between the germline ends. Here the CDR3 reads CASIGRVLGEKLFF. The CDR3 DNA reads as TGTGCCAGCATAGGCCGGGTATTGGGTGAAAAACTGTTTTTT.

J is TRBJ1-1 and V is TRBV7-8, with D possibly matching TRBD1 (6 bases). Trimming left V 1 base short and J 0 bases short, with 15 bases between. Germline CDR1 and CDR2: SGHVS and FQNEAQ. This CDR3 is built from 17 residues. CDR3 nucleotides: TGTGCCAGCAGCTTAGAGGGGGTTGAGCTGATGAACACTGAAGCTTTCTTT. Protein sequence: CASSLEGVELMNTEAFF.

The rearrangement joins TRBV7-2 to TRBJ1-3; D is unclear. CDR1 and CDR2 from the germline V gene are SGHTA and FQGNSA. This CDR3 region has 15 residues. V was trimmed by 8 bases and J by 1 base, leaving 15 bases between them. In nucleotides, the CDR3 is TGTGCCAGCCAGGAAACGGGGATTTCTGGAAACACCATATATTTT. Its translation: CASQETGISGNTIYF.

This chain joins TRBV5-5 and TRBJ1-5, with D possibly matching TRBD1 (6 bases). Germline assignment: CDR1 SGHKS and CDR2 YYEKEE (reference sequence). The V gene lost 1 base and the J gene lost 0 bases, with 14 bases spanning the gap. The CDR3 loop spans 17 amino acids. In DNA form, the CDR3 reads TGTGCCAGCAGCTTGTCGTGGACAGTTTATAGCAATCAGCCCCAGCATTTT. As protein: CASSLSWTVYSNQPQHF.

The chain has TRBV5-1 and TRBJ2-3; TRBD1 aligns across 7 bases. V dropped 0 bases and J dropped 2; count of bases not matched to a gene: 6. CDR3 length: 16 amino acids. Germline-derived CDR1 and CDR2 are SGHRS and YFSETQ. CDR3 in DNA: TGCGCCAGCAGCTTGGTCGTAGGGGGCTTCACAGATACGCAGTATTTT. This translates into CASSLVVGGFTDTQYF.

Remarks on this clone: This specimen includes other DNA sequences encoding the same CDR3. DNA of the CDR3: TGTGCCAGCAGCGGGACCGGGACAGAGAATTCACCCCTCCACTTT. This gives the protein CASSGTGTENSPLHF. The rearrangement links TRBV9 to TRBJ1-6; 7 nucleotides agree with TRBD1. The CDR3 is made up of 15 amino acids. Germline lookup yields CDR1 SGDLS and CDR2 YYNGEE. The trim removed 3 bases at V and 7 bases at J, leaving 7 bases unmatched.

This clone was seen a single time. This sequence joins TRBV10-3 and TRBJ2-2, with TRBD1 matching 9 bases. Trimming took 7 bases from V and 7 from J; bases not matched to a gene: 13. Germline CDR1 ENHRY, CDR2 SYGVKD. The CDR3 is made up of 16 amino acids. The CDR3 spells CAITSRGDRAGGELFF. The CDR3 nucleotides are TGTGCCATCACTTCCAGGGGGGACAGGGCTGGCGGGGAGCTGTTTTTT.

This chain uses TRBV2 with TRBJ2-5, with 9 bases fitting TRBD1. Unmatched junction bases numbered 11, after V lost 10 bases and J lost 5 bases. CDR3 length equals 14 residues. In germline, CDR1 is SNHLY, CDR2 FYNNEI. The CDR3 nucleotides read TGTGCCACCGAGGGGACAGGGATGATGGAGACCCAGTACTTC. It codes for CATEGTGMMETQYF. The full variable domain, its missing parts supplied by reference TRBV2 and TRBJ2-5, is EPEVTQTPSHQVTQMGQEVILRCVPISNHLYFYWYRQILGQKVEFLVSFYNNEISEKSEIFDDQFSVERPDGSNFTLKIRSTKLEDSAMYFCATEGTGMMETQYFGPGTRLLVL.

The sample holds one count of this clone. This rearrangement joins TRBV19 to TRBJ1-2; 9 bases map to TRBD1. The V and J ends lost 5 bases and 4 bases, in that order; junction bases with no gene match: 5. The CDR3 totals 14 residues. CDR1 and CDR2 from the germline V gene are LNHDA and SQIVND (reference sequence). The CDR3 here is CASSPTGGTYGYTF. The CDR3 DNA reads TGTGCCAGTAGTCCGACAGGGGGGACCTATGGCTACACCTTC.

V is TRBV6-1 and J is TRBJ1-1, with D perhaps matching TRBD1 (6 bases). Germline V gene sequence: CDR1 MNHNS, CDR2 SASEGT. The CDR3 totals 14 residues. With 0 bases removed from V and 6 bases from J, the gap between germline ends came to 11 bases. In DNA form, the CDR3 reads TGTGCCAGCAGTGAAGCCCGGAGACAGGCTGAAGCTTTCTTT. This translates into CASSEARRQAEAFF.

Turning to this clone: The sample holds other DNA sequences that translate to the same CDR3. The chain couples TRBV6-5 to TRBJ1-1; possible D gene TRBD1, 5 bases. CDR3 length: 13 residues. CDR1 MNHEY and CDR2 SVGAGI come from the germline V gene. Trimming pared 6 bases from V and 1 base from J, leaving 9 bases between. CDR3 coding DNA: TGTGCCAGCAGCCCAACAGGGAACACTGAAGCTTTCTTT. Its protein product is CASSPTGNTEAFF.

This chain uses TRBV9 with TRBJ2-2; TRBD2 aligns across 10 bases. The CDR3 sequence is 16 residues long. CDR1 SGDLS and CDR2 YYNGEE come from the germline V gene. V gave up 1 base and J gave up 4 bases; unmatched junction bases: 4. CDR3 DNA: TGTGCCAGCAGCGTACTAGCGGGGGCCTCCACCGGGGAGCTGTTTTTT. It encodes CASSVLAGASTGELFF.

This clone has only one observation. The chain couples TRBV18 to TRBJ1-6, with no clear D. V was trimmed by 3 bases and J by 7 bases, leaving 7 bases between them. The CDR3 runs 13 residues. The germline gives CDR1 KGHSH, CDR2 LQKENI. The CDR3 nucleotides are TGTGCCAGCTCACCCGCGGGGAATTCACCCCTCCACTTT. Translated: CASSPAGNSPLHF.

As for this clone: One end of the junction fails to match germline, which may point to a read error. The chain links TRBV7-7 to TRBJ1-1; 8 bases map to TRBD1. The CDR3 runs 16 residues. CDR1 is SSHAT and CDR2 is FNYEAQ in the germline V gene (reference sequence). The CDR3 region has the DNA TGTGCTAGCAGCCGACGGACAGGGCCGCTGAACACTGAAGCTTTCTTT. Protein: CASSRRTGPLNTEAFF.